This passage covers 19 T cell receptor beta chains from one sample sequenced in a study of OX40 agonist ivuxolimab in advanced cancers. Generated by immunoSEQ multiplex PCR, the TCRdb table keeps only in-frame clones and is missing some. The sample contains tens of thousands of clones, around 90% of which appear only once. The sequencing here drew on CD4+ or CD8+ T cells sorted from blood, taken in a trial of the OX40 agonist ivuxolimab. The receptors were sampled from an adult with an advanced solid tumor such as melanoma, head and neck, liver or kidney cancer.

The J gene is TRBJ2-3, the V gene TRBV29-1; no firm D call. Germline CDR1 is SQVTM and CDR2 is ANQGSEA. This CDR3 spans 15 amino acids. Deletions cut 4 bases from V and 1 base from J, with 15 bases between. This chain's CDR3 is CSVGMSGPRTDTQYF. The DNA for the CDR3 is TGCAGCGTTGGAATGTCAGGCCCCCGCACAGATACGCAGTATTTT.

The chain is built from TRBV5-1 and TRBJ2-7; D tentatively reads TRBD1 or TRBD2 (6 bases each). With 3 bases removed from V and 7 bases from J, the gap between germline ends came to 17 bases. Germline CDR1 SGHRS, CDR2 YFSETQ. The CDR3 sequence is 14 residues long. CDR3 in amino acids: CASSYPTGRREQYF. The DNA of the CDR3 is TGCGCCAGCAGCTACCCTACAGGGAGGCGGGAGCAGTACTTC.

The gene calls are TRBV6-1 and TRBJ2-5; D not certain. From germline, CDR1 is MNHNS and CDR2 SASEGT. V was cut by 7 bases and J by 1 base, with 10 bases left in between. This CDR3 has 13 amino acids. In DNA, the CDR3 is TGTGCCAGCACTACAGCGATCCAAGAGACCCAGTACTTC. As protein: CASTTAIQETQYF.

V and J are TRBV10-1 and TRBJ2-5; no definite D call. The ends were cut back, 2 bases at V and 7 bases at J, with 11 bases in the middle. Germline V gene lookup returns CDR1 WNHNN and CDR2 SYGVQD (reference sequence). The CDR3 extends over 13 amino acids. The CDR3 DNA reads as TGCGCCAGCAGTGAGATCGATTTAGGGACCCAGTACTTC. Translated, it gives CASSEIDLGTQYF.

The genes are TRBV19 and TRBJ1-6; D ambiguous. CDR1 is LNHDA and CDR2 is SQIVND in the germline V gene (reference sequence). This CDR3 has 15 amino acids. Trimming pared 6 bases from V and 0 bases from J, leaving 9 bases between. The CDR3 region has the DNA TGTGCCAGTAGCCAGCTAAGCTCCTATAATTCACCCCTCCACTTT. Translated: CASSQLSSYNSPLHF.

This chain uses TRBV5-4 with TRBJ2-5; D gene unclear. This CDR3 contains 13 residues. Trimming left V 3 bases short and J 2 bases short, with 8 bases between. From germline, CDR1 is SGHNT and CDR2 YYREEE (reference sequence). CDR3 residues: CASSWIPQETQYF. DNA for the CDR3: TGTGCCAGCAGCTGGATACCTCAAGAGACCCAGTACTTC.

The rearrangement uses TRBV7-9 and TRBJ2-4; either TRBD1 or TRBD2 may fit D (6 bases each). The germline V and J ends were trimmed by 5 bases and 8 bases, with 22 bases remaining between them. This CDR3 comprises 16 residues. Germline lookup yields CDR1 SEHNR and CDR2 FQNEAQ (reference sequence). CDR3 residues: CASSPQNRRGLHIQYF. CDR3 DNA: TGTGCCAGCAGCCCGCAAAACAGACGGGGGCTGCACATTCAGTACTTC.

This rearrangement joins TRBV11-2 to TRBJ2-6; no clear D. Germline V CDR1 and CDR2: SGHAT, FQNNGV. Trimming took off 1 base at V and 1 base at J, with 5 bases between the two ends. The CDR3 sequence is 15 residues long. CDR3 DNA: TGTGCCAGCAGCTTAGGAGTGTCTGGGGCCAACGTCCTGACTTTC. Translated: CASSLGVSGANVLTF.

This clone was counted a single time. The chain joins TRBV9 to TRBJ1-3, with TRBD1 matching over 8 bases. The length of the CDR3 is 15 residues. The J segment lost 8 bases and the V segment lost 0 bases, leaving 7 bases of the junction unmatched. The germline gives CDR1 SGDLS, CDR2 YYNGEE. The CDR3 region is CASSVDWTGRYTIYF. For the CDR3, the DNA is TGTGCCAGCAGCGTAGACTGGACAGGGAGGTACACCATATATTTT. Filled out from reference TRBV9 and TRBJ1-3, the complete variable domain reads DSGVTQTPKHLITATGQRVTLRCSPRSGDLSVYWYQQSLDQGLQFLIQYYNGEERAKGNILERFSAQQFPDLHSELNLSSLELGDSALYFCASSVDWTGRYTIYFGEGSWLTVV.

This clone occurred a few times. The chain links TRBV4-2 to TRBJ2-3; 8 positions agree with TRBD2. V lost 0 bases and J lost 8; bases outside the gene matches: 13. The germline V gene has CDR1 LGHNA and CDR2 YNFKEQ. This CDR3 has 17 residues. CDR3 nucleotides: TGTGCCAGCAGCCAAGAAATTAGCGGGATCTCGGGCGGTACGCAGTATTTT. Amino acid sequence: CASSQEISGISGGTQYF.

This chain uses TRBV7-2 with TRBJ2-5; TRBD1 is a possible D gene (6 bases). This CDR3 has 14 amino acids. Germline V gene data show CDR1 as SGHTA and CDR2 as FQGNSA. The V and J ends lost 4 bases and 7 bases respectively, with 16 bases between them. In nucleotides, the CDR3 is TGTGCCAGCAGCTCCGCGCCCCAAGGGGGGACCCAGTACTTC. This sequence encodes CASSSAPQGGTQYF.

This sequence joins TRBV11-2 and TRBJ2-3; D possibly corresponds to TRBD1 (6 bases). Germline assignment: CDR1 SGHAT and CDR2 FQNNGV. The V and J ends lost 5 bases and 0 bases respectively, with 12 bases between them. The CDR3 is 15 residues long. The CDR3 DNA sequence: TGTGCCAGCAGCCAACCCGGACAGAGCACAGATACGCAGTATTTT. Translating gives CASSQPGQSTDTQYF.

This rearrangement joins TRBV6-1 to TRBJ1-2, with no clear D. The CDR3 has 15 amino acids. Trimming took off 6 bases at V and 0 bases at J, with 14 bases between the two ends. Germline V gene data show CDR1 as MNHNS and CDR2 as SASEGT. The CDR3, as DNA: TGTGCCAGCAGGGGCCCGACATATCCTAACTATGGCTACACCTTC. It encodes CASRGPTYPNYGYTF.

The V and J genes are TRBV18 and TRBJ1-1; possibly TRBD1 for D (5 bases). The CDR3 consists of 14 residues. V was cut by 1 base and J by 3 bases, with 9 bases left in between. The germline CDR1 and CDR2 sequences are KGHSH and LQKENI. The CDR3, as DNA: TGTGCCAGCTCACCACAGGGAGGGGACACTGAAGCTTTCTTT. Protein sequence: CASSPQGGDTEAFF.

The chain couples TRBV2 to TRBJ2-7; D call uncertain. This CDR3 has 13 residues. Germline CDR1 SNHLY, CDR2 FYNNEI. Deletions cut 8 bases from V and 7 bases from J, with 18 bases between. The CDR3: CASLRAPAREQYF. CDR3 DNA sequence: TGTGCCAGCCTCCGGGCCCCAGCTAGGGAGCAGTACTTC.

This rearrangement joins TRBV12-5 to TRBJ2-4, with 13 bases lining up with TRBD2. Germline assignment: CDR1 LGHNT and CDR2 FRNRAP. The CDR3 extends over 19 amino acids. V was clipped by 1 base and J by 0 bases; unmatched bases: 6. CDR3 residues: CASGLARLAGGPAKNIQYF. The CDR3 bases are TGTGCTAGTGGTTTGGCCCGACTAGCGGGGGGTCCAGCCAAAAACATTCAGTACTTC. Looking up the rest from reference TRBV12-5 and TRBJ2-4 gives the full variable domain: DARVTQTPRHKVTEMGQEVTMRCQPILGHNTVFWYRQTMMQGLELLAYFRNRAPLDDSGMPKDRFSAEMPDATLATLKIQPSEPRDSAVYFCASGLARLAGGPAKNIQYFGAGTRLSVL.

The chain is built from TRBV18 and TRBJ1-6; 9 bases agree with TRBD1. V lost 8 bases, J lost 7 bases, and 24 bases stayed unmatched. Looked up from germline, CDR1 is KGHSH and CDR2 is LQKENI. This CDR3 region has 20 residues. The CDR3 sequence: CASRKGMGQGLLYDNSPLHF. The DNA of the CDR3 is TGTGCCAGCCGAAAGGGCATGGGACAGGGATTATTGTATGACAATTCACCCCTCCACTTT.

V is TRBV6-6 and J is TRBJ1-1; D might be TRBD1 (5 bases). Trimming took 6 bases from V and 4 from J, leaving 18 bases between them. Germline values: CDR1 MNHNY, CDR2 SVGAGI (reference sequence). CDR3 length equals 15 residues. The CDR3 sequence: CASRVREGLGTEAFF. Here the CDR3 DNA reads TGTGCCAGCAGGGTACGCGAGGGGCTGGGCACTGAAGCTTTCTTT.

This sequence joins TRBV28 and TRBJ1-3; TRBD1 aligns across 7 bases. Unmatched junction bases numbered 7, after V lost 8 bases and J lost 0 bases. The CDR3 spans 15 residues. Germline V CDR1 and CDR2: MDHEN, SYDVKM. Here the CDR3 DNA reads TGTGCCAGCCGCGGACAGGCAAGCTCTGGAAACACCATATATTTT. It encodes CASRGQASSGNTIYF.